This T cell receptor (beta chain) came from a study of blood T cell repertoires in COVID-19. Germline CDR1 and CDR2: MNHEY and SVGAGI. Losses at the gene ends were 8 bases for V and 7 bases for J; bases not matched to a gene: 5. This CDR3 is 12 amino acids long. Under the authors' procedure: By means of reference gene primer amplification, nucleated cell counts were estimated. TCRdb's copy holds only in-frame clones and misses some; the assay was immunoSEQ multiplex PCR. The D gene and trimming were derived from the DNA, and the V and J assignments and clone size from that table. There are roughly 200,000 clones in the sample; roughly 77% occur only once, and approximately 6% lies in the top ten.

This receptor was taken from a woman between 40 and 55 years old with COVID-19, enrolled during active disease. The genes are TRBV6-5 and TRBJ1-2; 9 nucleotides line up with TRBD1. What was sequenced was peripheral blood. The CDR3 region has the DNA TGTGCCAGCTTACAGGGGGCGGGTGGCTACACCTTC. Translation: CASLQGAGGYTF.